This T cell receptor (beta chain) was captured by sequencing in a study of graft-versus-host responses after intestinal transplantation. Background on the study: All recipients were given anti-thymocyte globulin induction, and tacrolimus and steroids were then administered for roughly three years.

With regard to this clone: Its antigen remains unidentified.

Overall study findings and caveats: Recipient-marrow GvH clones were detected, some having first appeared in ileum or blood. Allograft graft-versus-host to host-versus-graft clonal ratios ran high in patients with graft-donor T cell macrochimerism. Early post-transplant declines in HvG were associated with peak levels of circulating GvH clones.

The CDR3 runs to 14 residues. V dropped 4 bases and J dropped 7 bases, with 11 bases sitting between them. Germline-derived CDR1 and CDR2 are MNHNY and SVGAGI (reference sequence). The assay was immunoSEQ multiplex PCR, and TCRdb's table has in-frame clones only and misses some. Counted here are 85,000 to 90,000 clones, about 90% occurring once; the ten biggest clones make up around 0.11%. The source material was unstimulated CD4+ T cells sorted from spleen or lymph node cells, sampled before intestinal transplant. The V gene is TRBV6-6, the J gene TRBJ1-6; no clear D gene. This receptor was identified in a human donor who received an intestinal transplant. CDR3 protein: CASSSPTANSPLHF. The CDR3 DNA reads as TGTGCCAGCAGTTCGCCCACAGCCAATTCACCCCTCCACTTT.